This passage covers 11 T cell receptor beta chains from one sample sequenced in a study of cytomegalovirus exposure and HLA in healthy donors. It was with 60 Vbeta and 13 Jbeta primers that the PCR ran. Generated by immunoSEQ multiplex PCR, the TCRdb table keeps only in-frame clones and is missing some. The sample table sets out just over 200,000 clones. Sequences were obtained from PBMCs. These receptors originate from a girl aged 2-10 years in good health and CMV-seropositive.

The chain joins TRBV6-1 to TRBJ1-5; D is possibly TRBD1 (5 bases). Trimming took off 5 bases at V and 3 bases at J, with 11 bases between the two ends. This CDR3 region has 14 residues. CDR1 is MNHNS and CDR2 is SASEGT in the germline V gene. The CDR3 is CASSHPGSNQPQHF. CDR3 sequence (DNA): TGTGCCAGCAGTCATCCAGGGTCCAATCAGCCCCAGCATTTT.

V and J are TRBV13 and TRBJ2-5, with 11 bases identical to TRBD2. Germline V gene sequence: CDR1 PRHDT, CDR2 FYEKMQ (reference sequence). V lost 3 bases to trimming and J lost 5 bases; unmatched junction nucleotides: 8. The CDR3 contains 16 residues. The CDR3 loop is CASSLRLAGGIETQYF. CDR3 bases: TGTGCCAGCAGCTTGCGGCTAGCGGGAGGAATTGAGACCCAGTACTTC.

The V and J genes are TRBV19 and TRBJ2-2, with 7 positions matching TRBD1. The CDR3 consists of 17 residues. The V and J ends lost 4 bases and 6 bases, in that order; junction bases with no gene match: 14. The germline CDR1 and CDR2 sequences are LNHDA and SQIVND (reference sequence). In DNA form, the CDR3 reads TGTGCCAGTAGTACTTGGGGGCGCAGGGGGATCGCCGGGGAGCTGTTTTTT. Translation gives CASSTWGRRGIAGELFF.

This chain uses TRBV25-1 with TRBJ1-1; perhaps TRBD1 as D (5 bases). V was clipped by 5 bases and J by 4 bases, with 14 bases between them. Germline-derived CDR1 and CDR2 are MGHDK and SYGVNS. The CDR3 has 14 residues. This CDR3 is CASSNPGIGTEAFF. As DNA, the CDR3 is TGTGCCAGCAGTAACCCAGGGATTGGCACTGAAGCTTTCTTT.

The chain uses TRBV5-1 and TRBJ2-7, with TRBD2 identical over 7 bases. Germline V gene sequence: CDR1 SGHRS, CDR2 YFSETQ. Trimming removed 5 bases from V and 4 bases from J; junction bases left unmatched: 15. The CDR3 runs 16 residues. As DNA, the CDR3 is TGCGCCAGCAGAAAAACGGGGGGAGAGGTGTTTTACGAGCAGTACTTC. It codes for CASRKTGGEVFYEQYF.

V is TRBV5-1 and J is TRBJ1-2; TRBD1 matches 8 bases. Unmatched junction bases numbered 7, after V lost 1 base and J lost 8 bases. The CDR3 totals 14 residues. CDR1 is SGHRS, CDR2 YFSETQ, per germline. Written as DNA, the CDR3 is TGCGCCAGCAGCTTGCCGGACAGGGTCAAGGGCTACACCTTC. This codes for CASSLPDRVKGYTF.

The chain employs TRBV30 and TRBJ1-3; possible D gene TRBD1, 5 bases. V gave up 0 bases and J gave up 0 bases, with 15 bases separating them. This CDR3 is 17 amino acids long. Germline CDR1 reads GTSNPN; CDR2 reads SVGIG (reference sequence). CDR3 in amino acids: CAWSVLVGQGSGNTIYF. In DNA, the CDR3 is TGTGCCTGGAGTGTACTGGTTGGGCAGGGCTCTGGAAACACCATATATTTT.

The V gene is TRBV11-2, the J gene TRBJ1-2; D remains ambiguous. CDR1 and CDR2 (germline): SGHAT, FQNNGV. This CDR3 spans 12 amino acids. V shed 6 bases and J shed 8 bases, with 13 bases lying between them. The CDR3: CASRDPGGGYTF. CDR3 in DNA: TGTGCCAGCAGGGACCCAGGAGGAGGCTACACCTTC.

The genes are TRBV18 and TRBJ1-5, with 7 bases aligning to TRBD1. J was trimmed by 4 bases and V by 5 bases; bases with no gene match: 14. Per the germline V gene, CDR1 is KGHSH and CDR2 is LQKENI. The CDR3 consists of 17 residues. CDR3 DNA: TGTGCCAGCTCAAGAGAGAGGCCAGGGGGAATGAATCAGCCCCAGCATTTT. Translating it yields CASSRERPGGMNQPQHF.

As DNA, the CDR3 is TGTGCCAGCAGCTCCGGACTTTTGAACACCGGGGAGCTGTTTTTT. This sequence encodes CASSSGLLNTGELFF. The chain carries TRBV5-5 and TRBJ2-2; possibly TRBD2 for D (5 bases). Germline V gene data show CDR1 as SGHKS and CDR2 as YYEKEE (reference sequence). This CDR3 has 15 amino acids. Trimming cost V 3 bases and J 1 base, with 10 bases left between them.

The genes are TRBV11-2 and TRBJ2-5; TRBD1 aligns across 10 bases. The CDR3 loop spans 15 amino acids. Per the germline V gene, CDR1 is SGHAT and CDR2 is FQNNGV. After removal of 5 bases from V and 5 bases from J, the junction contained 8 bases not matched to a gene. CDR3 protein: CASSGPGQGRETQYF. CDR3 coding DNA: TGTGCCAGCAGCGGACCGGGACAGGGGCGGGAGACCCAGTACTTC.